This TCR beta chain was identified in a study of shared clonotypes between healthy human individuals. The data were produced by immunoSEQ multiplex PCR, yet TCRdb's version contains in-frame clones alone and is incomplete. The sample consists of about 480,000 clones, 60% to 80% of them appearing once. The CDR3 has 17 amino acids. Trimming took 4 bases from V and 3 from J; bases not matched to a gene: 13. Germline-derived CDR1 and CDR2 are SGHRS and YFSETQ. Material: PBMCs. V usage is TRBV5-1 and J usage is TRBJ2-1; 7 bases are a match to TRBD2. The clonotype was recovered from a woman between 40 and 55 years old in good health. Some clones in this sample may be carry-over from other donors' samples. This CDR3 is CASSQGPGLGVYNEQFF. As DNA, the CDR3 is TGCGCCAGCAGCCAGGGTCCAGGACTAGGGGTCTACAATGAGCAGTTCTTC.